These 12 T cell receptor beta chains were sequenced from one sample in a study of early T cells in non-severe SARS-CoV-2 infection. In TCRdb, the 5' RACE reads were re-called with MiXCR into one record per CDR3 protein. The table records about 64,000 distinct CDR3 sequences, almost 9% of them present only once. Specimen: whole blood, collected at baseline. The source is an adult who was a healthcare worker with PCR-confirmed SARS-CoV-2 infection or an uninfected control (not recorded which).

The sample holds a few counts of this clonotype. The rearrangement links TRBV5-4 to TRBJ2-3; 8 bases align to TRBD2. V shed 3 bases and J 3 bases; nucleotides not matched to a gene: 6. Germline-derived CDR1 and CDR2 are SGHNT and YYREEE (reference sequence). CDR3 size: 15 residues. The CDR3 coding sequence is TGTGCCAGCAGCTCCCGTACTAGCGGAACAGATACGCAGTATTTT. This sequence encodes CASSSRTSGTDTQYF.

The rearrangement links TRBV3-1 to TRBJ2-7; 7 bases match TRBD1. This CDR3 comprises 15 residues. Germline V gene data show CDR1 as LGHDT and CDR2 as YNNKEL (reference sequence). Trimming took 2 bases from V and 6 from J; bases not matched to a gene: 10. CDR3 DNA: TGTGCCAGCAGCCAATCGTCCCCCCCAGGGGGCGAGCAGTACTTC. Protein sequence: CASSQSSPPGGEQYF.

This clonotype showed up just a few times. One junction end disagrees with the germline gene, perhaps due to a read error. CDR3 sequence (DNA): TGTGCCAGCACCATGAATCTAGCGGGATACGGGGAGCTTTTTTTT. This sequence encodes CASTMNLAGYGELFF. The chain has TRBV12-3 or TRBV12-4 and TRBJ2-2, with 9 bases aligning to TRBD2. This CDR3 is 15 amino acids long.

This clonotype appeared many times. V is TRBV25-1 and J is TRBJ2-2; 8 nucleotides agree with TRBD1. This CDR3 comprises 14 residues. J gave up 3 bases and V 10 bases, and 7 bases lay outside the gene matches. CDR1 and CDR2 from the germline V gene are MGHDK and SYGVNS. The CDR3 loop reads CATSGGWDTGELFF. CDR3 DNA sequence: TGTGCCACCTCAGGGGGCTGGGACACCGGGGAGCTGTTTTTT.

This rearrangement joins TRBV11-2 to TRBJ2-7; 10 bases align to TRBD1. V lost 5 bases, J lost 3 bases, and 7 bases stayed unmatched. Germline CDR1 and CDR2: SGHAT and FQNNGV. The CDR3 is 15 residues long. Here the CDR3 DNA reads TGTGCCAGCAGCACCACCGGGACAGGGGTCTACGAGCAGTACTTC. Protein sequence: CASSTTGTGVYEQYF.

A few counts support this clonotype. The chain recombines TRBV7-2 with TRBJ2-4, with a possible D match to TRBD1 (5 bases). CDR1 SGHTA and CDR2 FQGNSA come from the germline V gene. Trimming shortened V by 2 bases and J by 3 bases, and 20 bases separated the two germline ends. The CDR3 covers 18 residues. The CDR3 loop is CASSLKSWQGRIKNIQYF. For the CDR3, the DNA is TGTGCCAGCAGCTTAAAATCGTGGCAGGGAAGGATCAAAAACATTCAGTACTTC. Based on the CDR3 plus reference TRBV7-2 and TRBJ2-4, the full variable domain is GAGVSQSPSNKVTEKGKDVELRCDPISGHTALYWYRQSLGQGLEFLIYFQGNSAPDKSGLPSDRFSAERTGGSVSTLTIQRTQQEDSAVYLCASSLKSWQGRIKNIQYFGAGTRLSVL.

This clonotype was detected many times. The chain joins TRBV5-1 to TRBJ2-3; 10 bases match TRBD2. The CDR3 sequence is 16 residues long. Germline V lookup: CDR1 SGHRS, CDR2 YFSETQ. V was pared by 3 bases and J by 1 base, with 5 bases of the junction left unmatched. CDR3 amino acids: CASSYQGTSGTDTQYF. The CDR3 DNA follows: TGCGCCAGCAGCTACCAAGGGACTAGCGGCACAGATACGCAGTATTTT.

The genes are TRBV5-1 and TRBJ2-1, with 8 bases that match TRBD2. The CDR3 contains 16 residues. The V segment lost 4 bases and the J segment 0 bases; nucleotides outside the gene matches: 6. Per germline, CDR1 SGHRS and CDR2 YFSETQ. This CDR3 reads CASSRGGLSSYNEQFF. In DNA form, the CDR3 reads TGCGCCAGCAGCCGGGGGGGACTCAGCTCCTACAATGAGCAGTTCTTC.

The CDR3 loop is CASALANQETQYF. CDR3 DNA: TGTGCCAGCGCGTTGGCTAACCAAGAGACCCAGTACTTC. The chain recombines TRBV19 with TRBJ2-5; D not certain. The CDR3 is 13 amino acids. V gave up 9 bases and J gave up 0 bases, with 11 bases separating them. Germline CDR1 and CDR2: LNHDA and SQIVND (reference sequence).

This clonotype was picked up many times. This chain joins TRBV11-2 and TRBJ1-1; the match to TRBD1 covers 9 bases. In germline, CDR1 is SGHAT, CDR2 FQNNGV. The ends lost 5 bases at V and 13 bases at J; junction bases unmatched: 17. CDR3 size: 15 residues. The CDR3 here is CASSGTGGESLKLFF. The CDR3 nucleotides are TGTGCCAGCAGCGGTACAGGGGGCGAGTCACTGAAGCTTTTCTTT.

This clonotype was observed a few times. The CDR3 region has the DNA TGTGCCAGCAGCAATGCTGGACAGGGTGGATCACCCCTCCACTTT. It translates to CASSNAGQGGSPLHF. This chain joins TRBV14 and TRBJ1-6; TRBD1 matches 8 bases. CDR1 and CDR2 from the germline V gene are SGHDN and FVKESK. This CDR3 has 15 amino acids. Trimming removed 5 bases from V and 10 bases from J; junction bases left unmatched: 10.

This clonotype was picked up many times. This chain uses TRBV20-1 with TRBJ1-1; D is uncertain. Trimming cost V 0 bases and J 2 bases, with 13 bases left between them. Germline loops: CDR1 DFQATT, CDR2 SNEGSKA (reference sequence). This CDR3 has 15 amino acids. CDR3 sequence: CSARDPGRVNTEAFF. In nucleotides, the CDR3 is TGCAGTGCTAGAGATCCGGGCAGAGTCAACACTGAAGCTTTCTTT.